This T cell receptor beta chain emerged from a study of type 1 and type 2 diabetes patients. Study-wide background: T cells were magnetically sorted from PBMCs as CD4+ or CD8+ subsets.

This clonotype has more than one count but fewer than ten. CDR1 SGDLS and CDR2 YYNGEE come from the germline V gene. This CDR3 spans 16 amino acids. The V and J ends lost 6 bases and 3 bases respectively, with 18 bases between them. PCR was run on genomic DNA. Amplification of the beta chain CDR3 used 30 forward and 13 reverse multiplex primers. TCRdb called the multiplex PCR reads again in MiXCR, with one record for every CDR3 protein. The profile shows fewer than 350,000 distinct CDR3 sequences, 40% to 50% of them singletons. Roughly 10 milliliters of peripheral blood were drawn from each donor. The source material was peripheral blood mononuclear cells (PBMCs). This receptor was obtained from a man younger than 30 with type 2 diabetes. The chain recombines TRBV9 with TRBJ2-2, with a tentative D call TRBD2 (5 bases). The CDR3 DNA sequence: TGTGCCAGCACCCAATCCGGCGGGCCTGACACCGGGGAGCTGTTTTTT. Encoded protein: CASTQSGGPDTGELFF. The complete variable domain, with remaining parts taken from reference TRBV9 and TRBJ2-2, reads DSGVTQTPKHLITATGQRVTLRCSPRSGDLSVYWYQQSLDQGLQFLIQYYNGEERAKGNILERFSAQQFPDLHSELNLSSLELGDSALYFCASTQSGGPDTGELFFGEGSRLTVL.